This TCR beta chain was recovered during a study of blood T cell repertoires in COVID-19. The wider study: Samples of COVID-19 (acute and convalescent) were obtained from the United States, Italy and Spain. In each case, the material was cDNA or gDNA derived from T cells, B-cell-depleted T cells, or PBMCs.

Original processing notes: Estimated nucleated cell counts came from reference gene primer amplification. Profiling relied on immunoSEQ multiplex PCR, and the TCRdb table lists in-frame clones only, not all of them. Clone size and the V and J calls come from that table; the DNA yielded D and trimming. The table lists 150,000 to 180,000 clones, under 95% of them singletons. This clonotype was sampled from a man in his fifties with acute or convalescent COVID-19. The sample comprised peripheral blood.

Here the CDR3 reads CASSPGGRVVESDTQYF. Written as DNA, the CDR3 is TGTGCCAGCAGCCCAGGGGGCAGGGTTGTTGAGTCAGATACGCAGTATTTT. The chain combines TRBV9 with TRBJ2-3, with TRBD1 matching over 8 bases. Germline CDR1 is SGDLS and CDR2 is YYNGEE. The CDR3 runs to 17 residues. V shed 4 bases, J shed 4 bases, and the junction held 14 bases outside the gene matches.